This passage covers 13 T cell receptor beta chains from one sample sequenced in a study of blood T cell repertoires in COVID-19. Libraries were prepared by immunoSEQ multiplex PCR; TCRdb keeps only in-frame clonotypes and omits some of them. The data hold 27,000 or so clones, with 85% to 90% observed a single time. Sequencing was carried out using peripheral blood. These receptors were obtained from a man in his 70s with active COVID-19.

The chain combines TRBV2 with TRBJ1-5; 7 bases match TRBD1. J lost 0 bases, V lost 6 bases, and 11 bases had no gene match. The germline V gene encodes CDR1 SNHLY and CDR2 FYNNEI. CDR3 length: 17 residues. CDR3 sequence (DNA): TGTGCCAGCAGCAGGACAGGATTCCTGAATAGCAATCAGCCCCAGCATTTT. It is translated as CASSRTGFLNSNQPQHF.

The J gene is TRBJ2-3, the V gene TRBV5-1; D might be TRBD1 (6 bases). The CDR3 extends over 14 amino acids. Per the germline V gene, CDR1 is SGHRS and CDR2 is YFSETQ. Trimming took off 2 bases at V and 8 bases at J, with 15 bases between the two ends. CDR3 sequence: CASSLNGGPGTQYF. The CDR3 DNA sequence: TGCGCCAGCAGCTTAAATGGGGGCCCGGGTACGCAGTATTTT.

The chain employs TRBV5-8 and TRBJ1-5, with 8 bases aligning to TRBD1. Germline lookup yields CDR1 SGHTS and CDR2 YDEGEE. V was pared by 4 bases and J by 3 bases, with 6 bases of the junction left unmatched. This CDR3 spans 15 amino acids. CDR3 residues: CASSLQGVNNQPQHF. CDR3 nucleotide sequence: TGTGCCAGCAGCCTACAGGGGGTTAACAATCAGCCCCAGCATTTT.

This clone was seen a single time. V is TRBV18 and J is TRBJ1-5; 8 bases align to TRBD1. The CDR3 is 16 amino acids. From germline, CDR1 is KGHSH and CDR2 LQKENI. V trimming: 6 bases; J trimming: 3 bases; junction bases outside the gene matches: 10. The CDR3 sequence is CASSPGQGEFNQPQHF. CDR3 nucleotides: TGTGCCAGCTCGCCTGGACAGGGCGAATTCAATCAGCCCCAGCATTTT.

The chain carries TRBV6-4 and TRBJ2-5, with D perhaps matching TRBD1 (5 bases). Deletions cut 3 bases from V and 3 bases from J, with 8 bases between. The CDR3 runs 13 residues. Germline assignment: CDR1 MRHNA and CDR2 SNTAGT. The chain's CDR3 is CASSERREETQYF. The DNA for the CDR3 is TGTGCCAGCAGTGAACGCAGGGAAGAGACCCAGTACTTC.

CDR3 residues: CASTGSLNTEAFF. CDR3 coding DNA: TGTGCCAGTACAGGGTCTCTGAACACTGAAGCTTTCTTT. This chain links TRBV19 with TRBJ1-1, with a tentative D call TRBD1 (5 bases). Germline lookup yields CDR1 LNHDA and CDR2 SQIVND (reference sequence). There are 13 residues in the CDR3. The V and J ends lost 7 bases and 0 bases respectively, with 9 bases between them.

This chain uses TRBV7-8 with TRBJ1-1; 10 bases are shared with TRBD1. The V and J ends lost 1 base and 4 bases, in that order; junction bases with no gene match: 9. Germline V gives CDR1 SGHVS, CDR2 FQNEAQ. This CDR3 is built from 17 residues. Written as DNA, the CDR3 is TGTGCCAGCAGCTTAGTAGGGGGGACAGGGGTAGGCACTGAAGCTTTCTTT. This gives the protein CASSLVGGTGVGTEAFF.

The chain has TRBV28 and TRBJ2-1; no firm D call. Germline CDR1 is MDHEN and CDR2 is SYDVKM. CDR3 length: 13 amino acids. Between the trimmed V and J ends, which lost 4 bases and 1 base, there was a span of 5 bases. The CDR3 coding sequence is TGTGCCAGCAGTTGGGCATCCTACAATGAGCAGTTCTTC. This translates into CASSWASYNEQFF.

The rearrangement uses TRBV19 and TRBJ2-1, with TRBD2 matching over 8 bases. There are 15 residues in the CDR3. V lost 2 bases to trimming and J lost 2 bases; unmatched junction nucleotides: 2. Germline loops: CDR1 LNHDA, CDR2 SQIVND (reference sequence). CDR3 sequence reads: CASSIYGGAYNEQFF. Written as DNA, the CDR3 is TGTGCCAGTAGTATATACGGGGGGGCCTACAATGAGCAGTTCTTC.

The chain carries TRBV28 and TRBJ2-2; D perhaps matches TRBD1 (6 bases). Per the germline V gene, CDR1 is MDHEN and CDR2 is SYDVKM. Trimming left V 7 bases short and J 10 bases short, with 31 bases between. This CDR3 is built from 18 residues. This CDR3 reads CASTINLPGDLRAMELFF. Here the CDR3 DNA reads TGTGCCAGCACCATAAACCTCCCAGGGGATCTTAGGGCTATGGAGCTGTTTTTT. Looking up the rest from reference TRBV28 and TRBJ2-2 gives the full variable domain: DVKVTQSSRYLVKRTGEKVFLECVQDMDHENMFWYRQDPGLGLRLIYFSYDVKMKEKGDIPEGYSVSREKKERFSLILESASTNQTSMYLCASTINLPGDLRAMELFFGEGSRLTVL.

The chain joins TRBV28 to TRBJ1-2; 7 bases agree with TRBD1. This CDR3 region has 14 residues. V dropped 5 bases and J dropped 8; count of bases not matched to a gene: 11. The germline gives CDR1 MDHEN, CDR2 SYDVKM. CDR3 residues: CASSPTLGGAGYTF. CDR3 nucleotides: TGTGCCAGCAGTCCCACCCTAGGGGGCGCCGGCTACACCTTC.

The chain links TRBV28 to TRBJ2-5, with 7 bases fitting TRBD2. V shed 6 bases and J 9 bases; nucleotides not matched to a gene: 13. The CDR3 totals 14 residues. Germline V gene sequence: CDR1 MDHEN, CDR2 SYDVKM. As DNA, the CDR3 is TGTGCCAGCAGCCCCTGGGGGGGAGAGAGGGCCCAGTACTTC. Translation gives CASSPWGGERAQYF.

This chain uses TRBV3-1 (or the pseudogene TRBV3-2) with TRBJ1-1; D is unresolved. V shed 0 bases and J shed 1 base, with 18 bases lying between them. The CDR3 totals 18 residues. Per the germline V gene, CDR1 is LGHDT and CDR2 is YNNKEL (reference sequence). CDR3 amino acids: CASSQEKTGRGRNTEAFF. For the CDR3, the DNA is TGTGCCAGCAGCCAAGAAAAAACGGGCCGCGGGAGGAACACTGAAGCTTTCTTT.